Listed below are T cell receptor beta chains from one sample, sequenced in a study of blood T cells in healthy people across ages. One entry per CDR3 protein, called by TCRdb with MiXCR from the 5' RACE reads. This sample carries about 1,000,000 distinct CDR3 sequences, 40% to 45% of them seen once, and the ten largest clones take approximately 20%. Material for sequencing was blood. The receptor set was obtained from a woman aged 60-70 years in good health. Both conserved end residues are part of each CDR3. The D gene is left open where the match is weak. Some rows mark clone size as missing; the rest say once, few, many or name a class of expanded clone.

D	size	V	J	CDR3	DNA
-	-	TRBV6-1	TRBJ2-1	CASSGAGSSSYNEQFF	TGTGCCAGCTCTGGAGCAGGCTCGAGCTCCTACAATGAGCAGTTCTTC
TRBD2	-	TRBV7-9	TRBJ2-1	CASSHPRTSGEQFF	TGTGCCAGCAGCCACCCGAGGACTAGCGGTGAGCAGTTCTTC
-	-	TRBV2	TRBJ1-2	CASSENRDYGYTF	TGTGCCAGCAGTGAGAACAGGGACTATGGCTACACCTTC
-	-	TRBV29-1	TRBJ2-5	CSVAPPPGVETQYF	TGCAGCGTGGCCCCTCCTCCAGGGGTAGAGACCCAGTACTTC
-	few	TRBV27	TRBJ2-7	CASSLSGGRDEQYF	TGTGCCAGCAGTTTATCCGGGGGGCGGGACGAGCAGTACTTC
-	many	TRBV10-3	TRBJ2-5	CAITDNLETQYF	TGTGCCATCACGGACAATCTAGAGACCCAGTACTTC
-	-	TRBV7-9	TRBJ2-2	CASSLGGGGGELFF	TGTGCCAGCAGCTTAGGTGGCGGCGGTGGGGAGCTGTTTTTT
TRBD2	once	TRBV2	TRBJ2-5	CASSEARERIWETQYF	TGTGCCAGCAGTGAAGCGCGGGAGAGGATTTGGGAGACCCAGTACTTC
-	-	TRBV27	TRBJ2-7	CASRRGRNYEQYF	TGTGCCAGCAGGCGGGGGCGGAACTACGAGCAGTACTTC
-	-	TRBV11-2	TRBJ2-1	CASSLEIGPYNEQFF	TGTGCCAGCAGCTTAGAGATTGGCCCCTACAATGAGCAGTTCTTC
TRBD1	-	TRBV10-3	TRBJ2-1	CAICAGQGGEQFF	TGTGCCATCTGTGCGGGACAGGGAGGTGAGCAGTTCTTC
TRBD1	-	TRBV11-2	TRBJ2-5	CASSSYRDRVETQYF	TGTGCCAGCAGCTCGTACCGGGACAGGGTAGAGACCCAGTACTTC
TRBD2	many	TRBV11-3	TRBJ2-1	CASSPGVLAGGGSEQFF	TGTGCCAGCAGCCCGGGGGTACTAGCGGGAGGGGGTTCTGAGCAGTTCTTC
-	few	TRBV4-2	TRBJ2-3	CASSQELTGGTDTQYF	TGTGCCAGCAGCCAAGAGCTGACGGGAGGCACAGATACGCAGTATTTT
-	few	TRBV2	TRBJ2-7	CASFGTYEQYF	TGTGCCAGCTTTGGGACATACGAGCAGTACTTC
-	-	TRBV6-1	TRBJ2-7	CASSTRGPLSYEQYF	TGTGCCAGCAGTACCCGGGGACCACTTTCCTACGAGCAGTACTTC
-	-	TRBV28	TRBJ1-4	CASSLRLGGSSAKLFF	TGTGCCAGCAGTTTAAGGTTGGGGGGGTCGTCGGCAAAACTGTTTTTT
TRBD1	-	TRBV5-1	TRBJ2-7	CASSSTGHPYEQYF	TGCGCCAGCAGCTCGACAGGGCACCCCTACGAGCAGTACTTC
-	many	TRBV6-5	TRBJ2-6	CASSSPRWEGANVLTF	TGTGCCAGCAGTTCTCCTAGGTGGGAGGGGGCCAACGTCCTGACTTTC
-	-	TRBV25-1	TRBJ1-4	CASSPVLRGANEKLFF	TGTGCCAGCAGCCCTGTCTTACGGGGAGCTAATGAAAAACTGTTTTTT
TRBD2	many	TRBV10-3	TRBJ2-7	CAISVAGGREQYF	TGTGCCATCAGTGTCGCGGGAGGGCGCGAGCAGTACTTC
TRBD2	-	TRBV7-3	TRBJ2-1	CASSPRLAGDSEQFF	TGTGCCAGCAGCCCCCGTCTAGCGGGAGACAGTGAGCAGTTCTTC
-	many	TRBV7-9	TRBJ2-3	CASSLPDTQYF	TGCGCCAGCTCCCTTCCAGATACGCAGTATTTT
-	few	TRBV7-9	TRBJ2-7	CASSARTREQYF	TGTGCCAGCAGCGCTCGGACGAGGGAGCAGTACTTC